The following is a T cell receptor (beta chain) sequence with its context. The data originate from a study of blood T cell repertoires in COVID-19. Turning to the study itself: PBMCs, B-cell-depleted T cells, or T cells provided the cDNA or gDNA that made up the material.

The authors' processing: Cell counts per sample came from amplifying reference gene primers. The repertoire was sequenced with immunoSEQ multiplex PCR; TCRdb's copy has only in-frame clones and lacks some. V and J calls plus clone size are reproduced from that table; the DNA served to infer D and trimming. The sample contains around 74,000 clones, roughly 89% of which appear only once. The CDR3 consists of 14 residues. The V gene end was trimmed by 3 bases and the J gene end by 5 bases; junction bases not matched to a gene: 5. CDR1 KGHSH and CDR2 LQKENI come from the germline V gene. J is TRBJ2-7 and V is TRBV18, with 9 bases matching TRBD1. The TCR sequence derives from a man aged 45-65 years with active COVID-19. Sequencing used peripheral blood. CDR3 sequence (DNA): TGTGCCAGCTCACCGGGACAGGGTGAGAACGAGCAGTACTTC. It encodes CASSPGQGENEQYF.